Following are 17 T cell receptor beta chains from one sample sequenced in a study of T cell clonality in common variable immunodeficiency. Only in-frame clones appear in the TCRdb table, and some are missing; sequencing was by immunoSEQ multiplex PCR. The data list tens of thousands of clones, none observed once; about 0.68% falls to the top ten. Material: peripheral blood mononuclear cells. All receptors come from a person aged 18 to 75 in good health.

Many counts were recorded for this clone. The CDR3 extends 3 residues past the end of the read, so its final part is completed from the germline J gene. V usage is TRBV10-3 and J usage is TRBJ2-1; TRBD1 might be the D (5 bases). Germline V gives CDR1 ENHRY, CDR2 SYGVKD. The length of the CDR3 is 14 residues. V lost 0 bases and J lost 8, with 11 bases in between. The CDR3 DNA, read in part, is TGTGCCATCAGTGAGTCTAAGGGGTTCGATGAG. Amino acids: CAISESKGFDE. The entire CDR3 protein reads CAISESKGFDEQFF.

At least ten counts were recorded for this clone. Coverage ceases 3 residues before the CDR3 finishes, and the germline J gene fills in the end. The chain combines TRBV19 with TRBJ2-6; 8 bases agree with TRBD1. Germline CDR1 is LNHDA and CDR2 is SQIVND (reference sequence). The ends lost 5 bases at V and 4 bases at J; junction bases unmatched: 13. The CDR3 runs to 18 residues. The CDR3 DNA, read in part, is TGTGCCAGTAGTGCTCCGACAGGGGTCCTCAGAGGGGCCAACGTC. Protein: CASSAPTGVLRGANV. The CDR3 in its entirety is CASSAPTGVLRGANVLTF.

In its sample, this clone was seen many times. The read ends 3 residues before the CDR3 terminus; that terminus is restored from the germline J gene. The V and J genes are TRBV29-1 and TRBJ2-7; D perhaps matches TRBD2 (6 bases). The CDR3 length is 12 residues. The V and J ends lost 6 bases and 5 bases respectively, with 14 bases between them. Germline V gene lookup returns CDR1 SQVTM and CDR2 ANQGSEA. Here the CDR3 reads CSVAPGLNEQYF. Partial CDR3 DNA: TGCAGCGTAGCTCCGGGACTCAACGAG.

There are many counts of this clone. The CDR3 extends 3 residues past the end of the read, so its final part is completed from the germline J gene. The V and J genes are TRBV20-1 and TRBJ1-6; a weak D match, TRBD1 (6 bases). Germline values: CDR1 DFQATT, CDR2 SNEGSKA (reference sequence). This CDR3 has 15 amino acids. Trimming removed 0 bases at V and 2 bases at J, with 8 bases between. Partial CDR3 DNA: TGCAGTGCTAGAGATCACAGGGCCTATAATTCACCC. Amino acids: CSARDHRAYNSP. The CDR3, in full, reads CSARDHRAYNSPLHF.

This clone was recorded at least ten times. The read ends 3 residues early relative to the CDR3; the germline J gene fills the gap. The chain links TRBV6-4 to TRBJ1-2; TRBD1 is a possible D gene (6 bases). Per the germline V gene, CDR1 is MRHNA and CDR2 is SNTAGT. V gave up 3 bases and J gave up 4 bases, with 9 bases separating them. The CDR3 spans 13 residues. This CDR3 reads CASSEQGSYGYTF. Incomplete CDR3 DNA: TGTGCCAGCAGTGAGCAGGGGAGCTATGGC.

This clone was observed at least ten times. The observed sequence ends 3 residues before the CDR3 terminus, with the missing tail filled in from the germline J gene. This chain connects TRBV6-2 or TRBV6-3 to TRBJ2-5; D possibly uses TRBD1 or TRBD2 (5 bases each). Germline V gene data show CDR1 as MNHEY and CDR2 as SVGEGT. This CDR3 has 15 residues. The V end lost 6 bases, the J end lost 1 base, and 15 bases lay between the germline ends. The CDR3 here is CASRHTRGSQETQYF. CDR3 bases read: TGTGCCAGCAGACACACGAGGGGAAGCCAAGAGACC.

This clone was seen many times. The CDR3 end falls 3 residues outside the read, so it is completed with the germline J gene. V is TRBV28 and J is TRBJ1-2; 7 bases agree with TRBD1. Per germline, CDR1 MDHEN and CDR2 SYDVKM. J lost 2 bases, V lost 6 bases, and 9 bases had no gene match. This CDR3 is 15 amino acids long. The CDR3 protein is CASSLGGASNYGYTF. CDR3 DNA, as far as it was read: TGTGCCAGCAGCCTAGGGGGCGCTTCCAACTATGGC.

This clone has at least ten counts. Read sequence stops 3 residues before the CDR3 end, and the germline J gene provides the missing end. The chain employs TRBV4-1 and TRBJ2-7; D is possibly TRBD1 (5 bases). CDR3 length: 15 residues. Per the germline V gene, CDR1 is MGHRA and CDR2 is YSYEKL. Trimming took 1 base from V and 2 from J, leaving 12 bases between them. The CDR3 bases that were read are TGCGCCAGCAGCCAAGTAACAGGTTCCCCCTACGAG. This translates into CASSQVTGSPYE. The whole CDR3 region reads CASSQVTGSPYEQYF.

This clone was counted ten times or more. From the germline J gene comes the end of the CDR3, since the read stops 3 residues before it. The chain employs TRBV13 and TRBJ2-1; TRBD1 matches at 8 bases. CDR3 length: 14 residues. V was pared by 5 bases and J by 9 bases, with 9 bases of the junction left unmatched. CDR1 is PRHDT and CDR2 is FYEKMQ in the germline V gene (reference sequence). Partial CDR3 DNA: TGTGCCAGCAGCATGGGGACAGGAACGGTTGAG. Protein product: CASSMGTGTVE. The CDR3 in its entirety is CASSMGTGTVEQFF. The full variable domain, with the rest looked up from reference TRBV13 and TRBJ2-1, is AAGVIQSPRHLIKEKRETATLKCYPIPRHDTVYWYQQGPGQDPQFLISFYEKMQSDKGSIPDRFSAQQFSDYHSELNMSSLELGDSALYFCASSMGTGTVEQFFGPGTRLTVL.

This clone was picked up many times. The read halts 3 residues ahead of the CDR3 end, with the missing end drawn from the germline J gene. The chain recombines TRBV5-1 with TRBJ1-1, with 7 nucleotides matching TRBD1. The CDR3 runs to 14 residues. Germline assignment: CDR1 SGHRS and CDR2 YFSETQ. The J segment lost 0 bases and the V segment lost 4 bases, leaving 3 bases of the junction unmatched. The CDR3 protein is CASSPDRMNTEAFF. Partial CDR3 DNA: TGCGCCAGCAGCCCGGACAGGATGAACACTGAA.

This clone was seen many times. At one end the junction does not follow the germline gene, possibly because of a read error. Read data end 3 residues before the CDR3 end; the end is taken from the germline J gene. Other DNA variants within this sample encode the same CDR3. The chain joins TRBV18 to TRBJ1-1; the D gene is possibly TRBD1 (6 bases). The length of the CDR3 is 16 residues. Germline-derived CDR1 and CDR2 are KGHSH and LQKENI. CDR3 region: CASSPQDSTWYTEAFF. CDR3 DNA (partial): TGTGCCAGTTCACCACAGGACAGTACTTGGTACACTGAA.

This clone was picked up many times. The sequenced fragment ends 3 residues before the CDR3 boundary, so the rest is inferred from the germline J gene. This chain connects TRBV6-9 to TRBJ2-1; D might be TRBD1 (6 bases). V dropped 6 bases and J dropped 0 bases, with 18 bases sitting between them. Germline V lookup: CDR1 MNHGY, CDR2 SVAAGI. This CDR3 is 17 amino acids long. CDR3 sequence: CASSRLNQGSSYNEQFF. The part of the CDR3 DNA that was read is TGTGCCAGCAGCCGCCTCAATCAGGGGAGCTCCTACAATGAG.

Many counts were recorded for this clone. The CDR3 end falls 3 residues outside the read, so it is completed with the germline J gene. The chain combines TRBV13 with TRBJ2-1; 11 bases align to TRBD2. Looked up from germline, CDR1 is PRHDT and CDR2 is FYEKMQ (reference sequence). The V segment lost 3 bases and the J segment 5 bases; nucleotides outside the gene matches: 3. CDR3 length: 15 amino acids. CDR3 bases read: TGTGCCAGCAGCTTGGGACTAGCGGCCAACAATGAG. Its translation is CASSLGLAANNE. The CDR3 reads in full as CASSLGLAANNEQFF.

This clone was picked up a small number of times. The read terminates 3 residues ahead of where the CDR3 ends, so the germline J gene completes it. This sequence joins TRBV5-8 and TRBJ1-4; 9 bases agree with TRBD1. CDR3 length: 15 amino acids. Per germline, CDR1 SGHTS and CDR2 YDEGEE. The V and J ends lost 2 bases and 6 bases, in that order; junction bases with no gene match: 5. The covered CDR3 bases are TGTGCCAGCAGCTTCGGACAGGGGCCGGATGAAAAA. Its translation: CASSFGQGPDEK. The whole CDR3 region reads CASSFGQGPDEKLFF.

This clone was found many times. The sequenced fragment ends 3 residues before the CDR3 boundary, so the rest is inferred from the germline J gene. This rearrangement joins TRBV7-8 to TRBJ2-2, with TRBD2 as a possible D gene (5 bases). CDR1 is SGHVS, CDR2 FQNEAQ, per germline. V was shortened by 3 bases and J by 1 base, with 9 bases between the two germline ends. CDR3 length equals 15 residues. Here the CDR3 reads CASSLRVGNTGELFF. The sequenced part of the CDR3 DNA is TGTGCCAGCAGCTTGCGGGTGGGGAACACCGGGGAG.

This clone showed up many times. The read gets to within 3 residues of the CDR3 end, and the germline J gene fills in the rest. The chain has TRBV9 and TRBJ2-7; 8 bases align to TRBD1. CDR3 length equals 15 residues. The V segment lost 3 bases and the J segment 6 bases; nucleotides outside the gene matches: 11. The germline V gene has CDR1 SGDLS and CDR2 YYNGEE. The CDR3 sequence: CASSGGGQGNSEQYF. The sequenced CDR3 bases are TGTGCCAGCAGCGGAGGAGGACAGGGCAACTCCGAG.

This clone was recorded at least ten times. The read finishes 3 residues shy of the CDR3 end, and the germline J gene is used to complete it. V gene TRBV7-6 combines with J gene TRBJ2-1; the D gene is possibly TRBD2 (6 bases). The CDR3 is made up of 15 amino acids. V was pared by 7 bases and J by 2 bases, with 15 bases between. CDR1 and CDR2 (germline): SGHVS, FNYEAQ. The CDR3 sequence: CASTRGGTPYNEQFF. The part of the CDR3 DNA that was read is TGTGCCAGCACCCGTGGGGGGACCCCCTACAATGAG.